The source of this T cell receptor beta chain is a study of CD4 T cells in relation to SARS-CoV-2 and coronaviruses. The study's findings and limits: The cross-reactivity analysis covered only spike protein, not other viral proteins.

Regarding this clone: The antigen remains undetermined.

CDR1 SGHTA and CDR2 FQGTGA come from the germline V gene. Trimming removed 5 bases from V and 5 bases from J, with 19 bases in between. This CDR3 is 15 amino acids long. Assay used: immunoSEQ multiplex PCR; TCRdb lists only in-frame clones, some missing. The sample holds approximately 38,000 clones, around 89% seen once. Sample: memory CD4+ T cells from PBMCs. This rearrangement joins TRBV7-3 to TRBJ2-7; either TRBD1 or TRBD2 may supply D (5 bases each). This clonotype was sampled from an adult with COVID-19. The CDR3, as DNA: TGTGCCAGCAGCCTGACCGGGACCTACGGTGACGAGCAGTACTTC. Its protein is CASSLTGTYGDEQYF.